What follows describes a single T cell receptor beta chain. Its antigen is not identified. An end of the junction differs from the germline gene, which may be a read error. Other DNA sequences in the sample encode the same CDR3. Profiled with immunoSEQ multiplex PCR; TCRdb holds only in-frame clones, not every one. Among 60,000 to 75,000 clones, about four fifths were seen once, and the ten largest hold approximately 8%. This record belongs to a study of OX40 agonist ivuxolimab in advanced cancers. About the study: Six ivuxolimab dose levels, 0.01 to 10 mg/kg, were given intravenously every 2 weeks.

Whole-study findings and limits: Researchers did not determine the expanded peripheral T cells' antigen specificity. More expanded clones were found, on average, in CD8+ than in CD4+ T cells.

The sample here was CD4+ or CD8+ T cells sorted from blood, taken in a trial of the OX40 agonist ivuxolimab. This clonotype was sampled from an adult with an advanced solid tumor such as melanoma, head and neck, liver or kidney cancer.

The CDR3 bases are TGTGCCAGCAGTTTGGCAGGGACCAATCAGCCCCAGCATTTT. This gives the protein CASSLAGTNQPQHF. The chain joins TRBV5-4 to TRBJ1-5; D perhaps matches TRBD1 (5 bases). This CDR3 has 14 amino acids. CDR1 and CDR2 from the germline V gene are SGHNT and YYREEE (reference sequence).